The 13 T cell receptor beta chains below come from one sample, sequenced in a study of T cell responses to AZD1222 COVID-19 vaccine. The data were produced by immunoSEQ multiplex PCR, yet TCRdb's version contains in-frame clones alone and is incomplete. The sample includes about 140,000 clones, 80% to 90% seen only once; the top ten take about 3%. Sequences were derived from peripheral blood, sampled on day 0 of AZD1222 vaccination. These receptors came from an adult in good health.

V is TRBV24-1 and J is TRBJ2-5; D is possibly TRBD1 or TRBD2 (6 bases each). Germline-derived CDR1 and CDR2 are KGHDR and SFDVKD. Trimming left V 0 bases short and J 8 bases short, with 18 bases between. The CDR3 extends over 16 amino acids. DNA of the CDR3: TGTGCCACCAGTGATTTGCAAAAGGGGGGAAGAGGCACCCAGTACTTC. Amino acid sequence: CATSDLQKGGRGTQYF.

CDR3 nucleotide sequence: TGTGCCAGCAGCCAAGGGTTCCCAGGGGGCGTTGGGGATACGCAGTATTTT. It encodes CASSQGFPGGVGDTQYF. The chain joins TRBV4-2 to TRBJ2-3, with TRBD1 identical over 8 bases. The V and J ends lost 1 base and 6 bases, in that order; junction bases with no gene match: 12. This CDR3 spans 17 amino acids. The germline V gene encodes CDR1 LGHNA and CDR2 YNFKEQ.

This clone was detected only once. The chain is built from TRBV7-8 and TRBJ1-2, with D unclear. Trimming removed 0 bases from V and 6 bases from J, with 14 bases in between. The CDR3 is made up of 15 amino acids. Germline V lookup: CDR1 SGHVS, CDR2 FQNEAQ. For the CDR3, the DNA is TGTGCCAGCAGCTTAGCCCCTGACGGGCTGAATGGCTACACCTTC. Residues: CASSLAPDGLNGYTF.

The rearrangement links TRBV15 to TRBJ1-1; 8 nucleotides line up with TRBD1. From germline, CDR1 is LNHNV and CDR2 YYDKDF (reference sequence). V was clipped by 4 bases and J by 5 bases; unmatched bases: 6. The CDR3 runs to 14 residues. The CDR3 DNA reads TGTGCCACCAGCATTGGGAGACAGGGGACTGAAGCTTTCTTT. Encoded protein: CATSIGRQGTEAFF.

This clone was recorded once. The V and J genes are TRBV9 and TRBJ2-2, with D maybe TRBD1 (5 bases). The V gene's germline CDR1 is SGDLS and CDR2 YYNGEE. Trimming removed 6 bases from V and 6 bases from J, with 15 bases in between. The CDR3 spans 14 residues. CDR3 nucleotide sequence: TGTGCCAGCAAGGGATCAGGGTTGGCCGGGGAGCTGTTTTTT. Amino acids: CASKGSGLAGELFF.

V is TRBV9 and J is TRBJ1-6; the match to TRBD1 covers 7 bases. Trimming removed 0 bases from V and 9 bases from J; junction bases left unmatched: 9. The CDR3 spans 16 residues. Germline assignment: CDR1 SGDLS and CDR2 YYNGEE. In DNA, the CDR3 is TGTGCCAGCAGCGTAGGTGAGGGGGCGGTAGGTTCACCCCTCCACTTT. Translation: CASSVGEGAVGSPLHF.

The J gene is TRBJ1-2, the V gene TRBV6-2 or TRBV6-3, with no clear D. Deletions cut 6 bases from V and 4 bases from J, with 15 bases between. Germline loops: CDR1 MNHEY, CDR2 SVGEGT. CDR3 size: 14 residues. CDR3 sequence reads: CASSPLQNPYGYTF. The CDR3 DNA follows: TGTGCCAGCAGCCCTCTGCAGAATCCCTATGGCTACACCTTC.

The rearrangement uses TRBV7-9 and TRBJ1-2; no firm D call. Germline CDR1 is SEHNR and CDR2 is FQNEAQ (reference sequence). This CDR3 is built from 14 residues. V lost 3 bases and J lost 7, with 15 bases in between. The CDR3 region is CASSFQIRAAGYTF. The CDR3 region has the DNA TGTGCCAGCAGCTTTCAAATAAGGGCGGCTGGCTACACCTTC.

The chain links TRBV7-3 to TRBJ2-1; the match to TRBD2 covers 12 bases. V was clipped by 4 bases and J by 9 bases; unmatched bases: 7. Germline V lookup: CDR1 SGHTA, CDR2 FQGTGA. CDR3 size: 15 residues. The CDR3 spells CASSSSGRDLGEQFF. In DNA form, the CDR3 reads TGTGCCAGCAGCTCTAGCGGGAGGGACCTCGGTGAGCAGTTCTTC. Drawing the rest from reference TRBV7-3 and TRBJ2-1, the complete variable domain is GAGVSQTPSNKVTEKGKYVELRCDPISGHTALYWYRQSLGQGPEFLIYFQGTGAADDSGLPNDRFFAVRPEGSVSTLKIQRTERGDSAVYLCASSSSGRDLGEQFFGPGTRLTVL.

The chain has TRBV9 and TRBJ2-7; 7 bases align to TRBD2. The CDR3 has 13 residues. Germline V gene lookup returns CDR1 SGDLS and CDR2 YYNGEE. Trimming at V came to 0 bases and at J to 5 bases, leaving 2 bases not matched to a gene. The CDR3 DNA is TGTGCCAGCAGCGTAGACGGGGGGAACGAGCAGTACTTC. As protein: CASSVDGGNEQYF. The entire variable domain, with the rest obtained from reference TRBV9 and TRBJ2-7, is as follows: DSGVTQTPKHLITATGQRVTLRCSPRSGDLSVYWYQQSLDQGLQFLIQYYNGEERAKGNILERFSAQQFPDLHSELNLSSLELGDSALYFCASSVDGGNEQYFGPGTRLTVT.

J is TRBJ1-2 and V is TRBV30; TRBD1 matches 12 bases. The V gene's germline CDR1 is GTSNPN and CDR2 SVGIG (reference sequence). The CDR3 sequence is 16 residues long. Germline trimming cut 3 bases from V and 3 bases from J; bases unmatched to any gene: 8. The CDR3 here is CAWREKGTGGDYGYTF. The CDR3 region has the DNA TGTGCCTGGAGGGAAAAGGGGACAGGGGGCGACTATGGCTACACCTTC.

The gene calls are TRBV18 and TRBJ1-2; 7 positions match TRBD1. CDR3 size: 14 residues. With V trimmed by 1 base and J by 3 bases, 2 bases remained unmatched. In germline, CDR1 is KGHSH, CDR2 LQKENI. CDR3 region: CASSPLGTDYGYTF. The CDR3 bases are TGTGCCAGCTCACCACTGGGGACAGACTATGGCTACACCTTC.

The chain recombines TRBV7-9 with TRBJ1-1; no definite D call. Trimming pared 5 bases from V and 1 base from J, leaving 17 bases between. CDR1 is SEHNR and CDR2 is FQNEAQ in the germline V gene (reference sequence). This CDR3 contains 16 residues. The CDR3 here is CASSIPPGVANTEAFF. The CDR3, as DNA: TGTGCCAGCAGCATCCCGCCCGGGGTAGCGAACACTGAAGCTTTCTTT.